This note documents a single TCR beta chain sequence. Antigen unknown. This CDR3 has 13 residues. CDR1 MNHNS and CDR2 SASEGT come from the germline V gene. V was trimmed by 5 bases and J by 4 bases, leaving 11 bases between them. The entry originates in a study of neoadjuvant anti-PD-1 for oral cavity cancer. Study-wide results and limits: Treg/Th17 ratio rose with pretreatment blood and fell with post-treatment tumor TCRbeta clonality.

Blood libraries mostly used approximately 450 ng genomic DNA, six replicates each. Only in-frame clones appear in the TCRdb table, and some are missing; sequencing was by immunoSEQ multiplex PCR. The repertoire holds some 17,000 clones, with around two thirds as singletons. This specimen was PBMCs, taken before nivolumab (anti-PD-1) treatment. The clonotype comes from a person aged 35 to 85 with oral cavity squamous cell carcinoma. This chain links TRBV6-1 with TRBJ1-2; no clear D gene. The CDR3 is CASSPTVPYGYTF. The CDR3 DNA sequence: TGTGCCAGCAGTCCCACCGTACCCTATGGCTACACCTTC.